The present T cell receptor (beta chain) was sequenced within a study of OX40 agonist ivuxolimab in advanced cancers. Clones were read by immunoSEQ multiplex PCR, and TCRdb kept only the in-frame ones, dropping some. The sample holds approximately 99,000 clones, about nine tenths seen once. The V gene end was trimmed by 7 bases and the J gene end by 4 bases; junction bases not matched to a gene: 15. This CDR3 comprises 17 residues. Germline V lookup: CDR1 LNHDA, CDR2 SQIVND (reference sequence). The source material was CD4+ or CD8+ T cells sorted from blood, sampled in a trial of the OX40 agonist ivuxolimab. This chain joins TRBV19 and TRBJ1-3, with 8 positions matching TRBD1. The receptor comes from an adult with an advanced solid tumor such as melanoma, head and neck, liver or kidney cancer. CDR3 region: CASTQLGIRDRGNTIYF. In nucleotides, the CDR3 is TGTGCCAGTACCCAACTAGGGATTCGGGACAGGGGAAACACCATATATTTT.